These 18 T cell receptor beta chains share one sample of origin, sequenced in a study of vaccination and CD4 T cells after COVID-19. The study sequenced cultured CD4+ T cell DNA using the Oncomine TCR Beta short-read assay. Via MiXCR, TCRdb re-called the PCR reads, giving one row per CDR3 protein. Of 15,000 to 19,000 distinct CDR3 sequences in the sample, approximately 53% were seen once. Treatment reported: approximately nine-day PBMC culture with coronavirus spike peptide pools or control peptides (ViraFEST assay). These receptors are not linked to any known antigen. Material for sequencing was CD4+ T cells from blood, cultured in vitro. The receptors stem from a human donor who had recovered from COVID-19.

The V call is TRBV6-1, the J call TRBJ2-7, with TRBD2 as a possible D gene (7 bases). Trimming pared 6 bases from V and 4 bases from J, leaving 13 bases between. The CDR3 loop spans 13 amino acids. Germline loops: CDR1 MNHNS, CDR2 SASEGT. The DNA of the CDR3 is TGTGCCAGCAGAGGGGGGGGGGAATACGAGCAGTACTTC. As protein: CASRGGGEYEQYF.

This clonotype was seen only once. The chain joins TRBV28 to TRBJ2-3; 11 nucleotides line up with TRBD2. V shed 5 bases, J shed 0 bases, and the junction held 4 bases outside the gene matches. The germline V gene has CDR1 MDHEN and CDR2 SYDVKM. The CDR3 is 16 amino acids. The CDR3 DNA is TGTGCCAGCAGTCGACGACTAGCGGGGAGCACAGATACGCAGTATTTT. Its protein is CASSRRLAGSTDTQYF.

The J gene is TRBJ1-5, the V gene TRBV19, with a possible D match to TRBD1 (6 bases). The germline V and J ends were trimmed by 2 bases and 4 bases, with 6 bases remaining between them. The CDR3 is 13 amino acids. Germline CDR1 and CDR2: LNHDA and SQIVND (reference sequence). This CDR3 is CASSITGNQPQHF. The CDR3, as DNA: TGTGCCAGTAGTATAACAGGGAATCAGCCCCAGCATTTT.

Only one count was recorded for this clonotype. The V and J genes are TRBV5-5 and TRBJ1-1; D unclear. V was trimmed by 3 bases and J by 3 bases, leaving 9 bases between them. There are 13 residues in the CDR3. The germline gives CDR1 SGHKS, CDR2 YYEKEE (reference sequence). Here the CDR3 DNA reads TGTGCCAGCAGCTGGAAGGAGGACACTGAAGCTTTCTTT. Its protein is CASSWKEDTEAFF.

This clonotype was detected a few times. This sequence joins TRBV19 and TRBJ1-2; TRBD1 aligns across 9 bases. This CDR3 spans 14 amino acids. With V trimmed by 6 bases and J by 0 bases, 2 bases remained unmatched. CDR1 and CDR2 from the germline V gene are LNHDA and SQIVND (reference sequence). CDR3 residues: CASSRTGANYGYTF. CDR3 nucleotide sequence: TGTGCCAGTAGCCGGACAGGGGCTAACTATGGCTACACCTTC.

V usage is TRBV5-4 and J usage is TRBJ1-2; D is ambiguous. Germline-derived CDR1 and CDR2 are SGHNT and YYREEE (reference sequence). This CDR3 is built from 14 residues. V lost 4 bases and J 6 bases, leaving 16 bases between the germline ends. CDR3 DNA: TGTGCCAGCAGCCCCTCACCGAGGGCTAATGGCTACACCTTC. Protein sequence: CASSPSPRANGYTF.

The chain carries TRBV18 and TRBJ1-1; D not resolved. Germline CDR1 reads KGHSH; CDR2 reads LQKENI. The CDR3 spans 15 residues. The V gene lost 0 bases and the J gene lost 1 base, with 9 bases spanning the gap. The CDR3 here is CASSPPGWANTEAFF. DNA for the CDR3: TGTGCCAGCTCACCACCGGGGTGGGCGAACACTGAAGCTTTCTTT.

The rearrangement links TRBV11-2 to TRBJ1-1; D is ambiguous. This CDR3 spans 13 amino acids. Germline-derived CDR1 and CDR2 are SGHAT and FQNNGV. Between the trimmed V and J ends, which lost 1 base and 1 base, there was a span of 4 bases. CDR3 region: CASSLAENTEAFF. The CDR3 nucleotides are TGTGCCAGCAGCTTAGCTGAGAACACTGAAGCTTTCTTT.

The genes are TRBV20-1 and TRBJ2-5; 8 positions agree with TRBD1. The CDR3 extends over 13 amino acids. Germline V gives CDR1 DFQATT, CDR2 SNEGSKA (reference sequence). V shed 5 bases, J shed 2 bases, and the junction held 4 bases outside the gene matches. The DNA for the CDR3 is TGCAGTGCTTCCACAGGGGGGCAAGAGACCCAGTACTTC. This sequence encodes CSASTGGQETQYF.

The genes are TRBV2 and TRBJ2-2; D perhaps matches TRBD1 (5 bases). The CDR3 sequence is 14 residues long. Between the trimmed V and J ends, which lost 6 bases and 1 base, there was a span of 9 bases. Germline assignment: CDR1 SNHLY and CDR2 FYNNEI. CDR3 region: CASRWGRNTGELFF. The CDR3 DNA is TGTGCCAGCAGGTGGGGCAGGAACACCGGGGAGCTGTTTTTT.

The table lists this clonotype with a count of one. V and J are TRBV5-4 and TRBJ2-3; 11 bases agree with TRBD2. CDR3 length equals 16 residues. Germline-derived CDR1 and CDR2 are SGHNT and YYREEE (reference sequence). Losses at the gene ends were 1 base for V and 0 bases for J; bases not matched to a gene: 1. CDR3 residues: CASSLRTSGSTDTQYF. In nucleotides, the CDR3 is TGTGCCAGCAGCTTGAGGACTAGCGGGAGCACAGATACGCAGTATTTT.

This clonotype has only a few counts. The V call is TRBV7-2, the J call TRBJ2-5; TRBD2 aligns across 13 bases. This CDR3 region has 19 residues. With 1 base clipped from V and 1 base from J, the junction kept 9 bases outside the gene matches. CDR1 and CDR2 (germline): SGHTA, FQGNSA. The CDR3 region is CASSLGLAGGGGSQETQYF. CDR3 coding DNA: TGTGCCAGCAGCTTAGGACTAGCGGGAGGTGGGGGGTCCCAAGAGACCCAGTACTTC.

V is TRBV18 and J is TRBJ1-4; D is uncertain. The CDR3 spans 13 residues. CDR1 is KGHSH and CDR2 is LQKENI in the germline V gene. With 3 bases removed from V and 0 bases from J, the gap between germline ends came to 2 bases. The CDR3 protein is CASSPSTNEKLFF. CDR3 nucleotide sequence: TGTGCCAGCTCACCGTCAACTAATGAAAAACTGTTTTTT.

The chain employs TRBV28 and TRBJ1-5; D may be TRBD1 (5 bases). CDR1 and CDR2 (germline): MDHEN, SYDVKM. Trimming stripped 4 bases from V and 3 bases from J, with 13 bases between. This CDR3 region has 15 residues. The CDR3 coding sequence is TGTGCCAGCAGTTCCCCTCGGGACCCCAATCAGCCCCAGCATTTT. Its translation: CASSSPRDPNQPQHF.

The rearrangement joins TRBV2 to TRBJ2-7, with TRBD1 identical over 9 bases. Germline values: CDR1 SNHLY, CDR2 FYNNEI. Losses at the gene ends were 0 bases for V and 3 bases for J; bases not matched to a gene: 6. CDR3 length equals 16 residues. CDR3 nucleotide sequence: TGTGCCAGCAGTGAAGCTGGGGACAGGGCCCTCTACGAGCAGTACTTC. Its protein product is CASSEAGDRALYEQYF.

The CDR3 bases are TGCAGCGTAGACACCGTGGGCAGGGGCCACAATGAGCAGTTCTTC. It codes for CSVDTVGRGHNEQFF. The rearrangement uses TRBV29-1 and TRBJ2-1; the D gene is possibly TRBD1 (6 bases). The ends were cut back, 6 bases at V and 5 bases at J, with 20 bases in the middle. The germline CDR1 and CDR2 sequences are SQVTM and ANQGSEA. The CDR3 extends over 15 amino acids.

The table lists this clonotype with a few counts. The genes are TRBV2 and TRBJ2-5; D is perhaps TRBD1 or TRBD2 (5 bases each). V gave up 6 bases and J gave up 7 bases, with 18 bases separating them. Germline assignment: CDR1 SNHLY and CDR2 FYNNEI. The length of the CDR3 is 14 residues. CDR3 region: CASSPVFGGWTQYF. The CDR3 bases are TGTGCCAGCAGCCCCGTGTTTGGGGGATGGACCCAGTACTTC.

This clonotype was counted only a few times. The rearrangement joins TRBV27 to TRBJ1-2, with 8 positions matching TRBD1. Germline lookup yields CDR1 MNHEY and CDR2 SMNVEV (reference sequence). The CDR3 contains 15 residues. V shed 5 bases, J shed 4 bases, and the junction held 9 bases outside the gene matches. CDR3 nucleotide sequence: TGTGCCAGCAGTCTACAGGGGGTTCCCCGCTATGGCTACACCTTC. It codes for CASSLQGVPRYGYTF.